This T cell receptor beta chain was sequenced during a study of T-cell memory formation after mild COVID-19. On the study more broadly: Largely, TCR clusters stayed within a single donor. General study findings and limits: Clones shrinking between day 15 and 85 showed a balanced CD4/CD8 split, and those that grew later tilted toward CD4+. Contracting clones localized mainly to CM and EM when CD4+ and mainly to EMRA when CD8+.

Employing constant-segment primers, 5'RACE generated TCR alpha and TCR beta cDNA libraries bearing sample barcodes and UMIs. TCRdb reanalysed the 5' RACE reads using MiXCR and keeps one entry per CDR3 protein. The table lists 450,000 or so distinct CDR3 sequences, 15% to 25% of them singletons. As concerns this clonotype: Its antigen remains unknown.

This sequence was found in an adult woman who had mild COVID-19 (a few samples of this study predate the infection). Cell type and time point are not known. The specimen was PBMCs or a T cell subset sorted from them (not recorded which).

The CDR3 coding sequence is TGTGCCAGTAGTATTGTGGCTAGCGGGTTAGCCAAAAACATTCAGTACTTC. This codes for CASSIVASGLAKNIQYF. The chain is built from TRBV19 and TRBJ2-4; 8 bases are shared with TRBD2. The CDR3 runs to 17 residues. The germline V gene encodes CDR1 LNHDA and CDR2 SQIVND (reference sequence). V lost 3 bases to trimming and J lost 0 bases; unmatched junction nucleotides: 7.